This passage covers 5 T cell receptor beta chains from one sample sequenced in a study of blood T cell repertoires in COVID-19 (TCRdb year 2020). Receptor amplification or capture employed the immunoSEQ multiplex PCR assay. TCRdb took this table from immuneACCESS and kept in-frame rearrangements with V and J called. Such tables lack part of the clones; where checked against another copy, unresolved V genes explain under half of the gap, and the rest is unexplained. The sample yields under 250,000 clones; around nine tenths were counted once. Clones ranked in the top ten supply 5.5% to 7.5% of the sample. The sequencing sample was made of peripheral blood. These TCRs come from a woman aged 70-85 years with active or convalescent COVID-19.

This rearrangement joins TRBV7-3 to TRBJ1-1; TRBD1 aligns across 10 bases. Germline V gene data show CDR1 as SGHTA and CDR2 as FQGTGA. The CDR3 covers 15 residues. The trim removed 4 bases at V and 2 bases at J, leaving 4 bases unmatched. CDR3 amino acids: CASSSTGGLNTEAFF. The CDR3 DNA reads TGTGCCAGCAGCTCGACAGGGGGCCTAAACACTGAAGCTTTCTTT.

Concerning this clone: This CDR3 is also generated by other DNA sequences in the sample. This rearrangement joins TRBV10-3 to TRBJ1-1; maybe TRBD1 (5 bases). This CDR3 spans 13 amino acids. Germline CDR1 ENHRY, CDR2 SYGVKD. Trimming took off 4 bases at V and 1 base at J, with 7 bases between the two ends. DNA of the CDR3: TGTGCCATCAGTGCGGGGGGGAACACTGAAGCTTTCTTT. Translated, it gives CAISAGGNTEAFF.

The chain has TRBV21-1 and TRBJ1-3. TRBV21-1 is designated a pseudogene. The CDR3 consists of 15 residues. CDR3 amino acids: CASSTRGSSGNTIYF. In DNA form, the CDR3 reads TGTGCCAGCAGCACCCGGGGGTCCTCTGGAAACACCATATATTTT.

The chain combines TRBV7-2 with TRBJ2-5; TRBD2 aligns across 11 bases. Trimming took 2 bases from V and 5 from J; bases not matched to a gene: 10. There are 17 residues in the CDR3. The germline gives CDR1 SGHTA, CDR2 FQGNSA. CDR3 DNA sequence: TGTGCCAGCAGCTTACGACTAGCGGGGACCGGGGGGGAGACCCAGTACTTC. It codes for CASSLRLAGTGGETQYF.

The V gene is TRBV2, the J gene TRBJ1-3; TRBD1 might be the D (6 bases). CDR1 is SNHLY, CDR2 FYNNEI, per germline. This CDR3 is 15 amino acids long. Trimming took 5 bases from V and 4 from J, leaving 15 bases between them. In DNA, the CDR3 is TGTGCCAGCAGTCTAGGACAGACGCAAGGAAACACCATATATTTT. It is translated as CASSLGQTQGNTIYF.